These T cell receptor beta chains were read from a single sample in a study of blood T cells in healthy people across ages. A single record per CDR3 protein comes from TCRdb applying MiXCR to the 5' RACE reads. The sample consists of roughly 1,300,000 distinct CDR3 sequences, 55% to 75% of them appearing once. Material: blood. Receptor source: a young man in good health. CDR3s leave out the opening cysteine and the closing phenylalanine or tryptophan. The D gene is left open where the match is weak. Clone size is given for some rows only: seen once, a few or many times, or a class if the clone is expanded.

>TRBV11-2|13|.|.
ASSADGVFYNEQF
>TRBV6-6|14|.|.
ASSYSGELGFYGYT
>TRBV6-6|13|.|TRBD1
ASSYPRRGPYGYT
>TRBV20-1|13|.|TRBD2
SARDPGTSGKEQY
>TRBV9|16|once|TRBD1
ASSVGTPGQNYNSPLH
>TRBV7-2|12|.|.
ASSSLRTSYEQY
>TRBV2|11|once|.
ASSEARGSEAF
>TRBV4-3|11|few|.
ASSQDSNYGYT
>TRBV29-1|12|few|.
SVEAVIRENEQF
>TRBV20-1|12|.|TRBD1
SAAGDSGNSPLH
>TRBV6-4|13|.|TRBD1
ASSATGDGTDTQY
>TRBV4-1|13|.|.
ASSQVIGNQETQY
>TRBV5-1|12|.|.
ASIAGGYGEKLF
>TRBV7-9|11|.|.
ASRADHIKPQH
>TRBV20-1|11|.|.
SATPGVVNEQY
>TRBV12-3/TRBV12-4|14|.|.
ASTLRGSGYTYEQY
>TRBV7-9|14|.|.
ASSLVDRTANYGYT
>TRBV7-9|14|few|TRBD1
ASSHRDREPLDGYT
>TRBV7-2|14|.|.
ASSLFWSGSYNEQY
>TRBV6-6|12|.|TRBD1
ASWGGDRGPEAF
>TRBV29-1|12|.|TRBD2
SVRAGGLSYEQY
>TRBV7-8|14|few|TRBD1
ASSTYRTGGLYGYT
>TRBV20-1|8|.|.
SAANNEQF
>TRBV12-3/TRBV12-4|12|few|.
ASSLKGYQETQY
>TRBV12-3/TRBV12-4|14|.|TRBD2
ASSIRTSGRSDTQY
>TRBV12-3/TRBV12-4|14|.|TRBD1
ASSLARTGGSEKLF
>TRBV18|16|.|.
ASSPPPRSDQGSDTQY
>TRBV24-1|12|few|.
ATSEAGFTYEQY
>TRBV20-1|9|once|.
TKTHPGKLF
>TRBV4-3|13|.|.
ASSQYGQVPSEQY
>TRBV4-2|12|.|.
ASSQDLVGETQY
>TRBV12-3/TRBV12-4|15|few|.
ASSFNGQGLVNTEAF
>TRBV11-3|13|few|.
ASSSRTSSYNEQF
>TRBV11-2|13|few|TRBD2
ASSPRASGSNEQF
>TRBV14|14|.|TRBD1
ASSQGHARQGETQY
>TRBV29-1|14|few|.
SVEHGVQASYNEQF
>TRBV27|11|.|TRBD2
ATGGRSGPEQY